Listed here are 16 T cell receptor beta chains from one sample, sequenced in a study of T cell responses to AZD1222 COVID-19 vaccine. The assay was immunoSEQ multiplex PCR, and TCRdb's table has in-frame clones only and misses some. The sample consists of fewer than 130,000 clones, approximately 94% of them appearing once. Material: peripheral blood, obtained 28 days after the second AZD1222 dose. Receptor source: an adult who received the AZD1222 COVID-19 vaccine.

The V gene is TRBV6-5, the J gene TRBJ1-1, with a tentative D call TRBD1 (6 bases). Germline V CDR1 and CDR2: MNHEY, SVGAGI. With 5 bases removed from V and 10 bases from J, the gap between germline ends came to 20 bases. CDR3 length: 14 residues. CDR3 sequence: CASSTPGTPEGAFF. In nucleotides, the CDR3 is TGTGCCAGCAGTACACCCGGGACACCCGAGGGAGCTTTCTTT.

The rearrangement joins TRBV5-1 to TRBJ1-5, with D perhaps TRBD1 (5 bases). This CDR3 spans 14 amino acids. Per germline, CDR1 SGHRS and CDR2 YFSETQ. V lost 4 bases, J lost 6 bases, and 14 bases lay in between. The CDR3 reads CASSPGLWGQPQHF. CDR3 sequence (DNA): TGCGCCAGCAGCCCGGGACTATGGGGTCAGCCCCAGCATTTT. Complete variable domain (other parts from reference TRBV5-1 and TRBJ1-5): KAGVTQTPRYLIKTRGQQVTLSCSPISGHRSVSWYQQTPGQGLQFLFEYFSETQRNKGNFPGRFSGRQFSNSRSEMNVSTLELGDSALYLCASSPGLWGQPQHFGDGTRLSIL.

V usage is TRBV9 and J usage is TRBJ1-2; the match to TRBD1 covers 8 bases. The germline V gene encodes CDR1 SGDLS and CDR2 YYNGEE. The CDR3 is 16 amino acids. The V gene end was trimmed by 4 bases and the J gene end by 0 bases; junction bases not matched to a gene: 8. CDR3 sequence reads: CASSPRGTGPNYGYTF. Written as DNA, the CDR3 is TGTGCCAGCAGCCCCCGGGGGACAGGCCCTAACTATGGCTACACCTTC.

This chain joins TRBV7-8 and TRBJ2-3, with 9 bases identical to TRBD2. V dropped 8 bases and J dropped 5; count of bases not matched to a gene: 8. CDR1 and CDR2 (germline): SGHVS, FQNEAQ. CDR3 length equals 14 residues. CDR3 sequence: CASLGREGQDTQYF. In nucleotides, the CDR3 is TGTGCCAGCTTAGGGCGGGAGGGCCAAGATACGCAGTATTTT.

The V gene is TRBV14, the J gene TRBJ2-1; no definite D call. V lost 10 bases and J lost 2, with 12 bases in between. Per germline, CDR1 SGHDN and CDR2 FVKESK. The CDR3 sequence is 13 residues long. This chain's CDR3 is CATKSLTYNEQFF. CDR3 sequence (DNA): TGTGCCACCAAATCTCTCACCTACAATGAGCAGTTCTTC.

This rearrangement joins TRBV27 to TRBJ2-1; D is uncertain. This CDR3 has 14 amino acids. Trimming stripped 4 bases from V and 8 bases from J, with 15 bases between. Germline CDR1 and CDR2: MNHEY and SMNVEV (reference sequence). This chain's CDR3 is CASSYVNPVDEQFF. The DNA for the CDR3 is TGTGCCAGCAGTTATGTGAACCCGGTCGATGAGCAGTTCTTC.

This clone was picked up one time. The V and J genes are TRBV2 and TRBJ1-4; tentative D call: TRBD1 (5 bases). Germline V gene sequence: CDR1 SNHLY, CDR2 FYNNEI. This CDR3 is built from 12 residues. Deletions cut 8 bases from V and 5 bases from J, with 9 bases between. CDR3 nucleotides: TGTGCCAGCCAGGCAGGGAATGAAAAACTGTTTTTT. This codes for CASQAGNEKLFF.

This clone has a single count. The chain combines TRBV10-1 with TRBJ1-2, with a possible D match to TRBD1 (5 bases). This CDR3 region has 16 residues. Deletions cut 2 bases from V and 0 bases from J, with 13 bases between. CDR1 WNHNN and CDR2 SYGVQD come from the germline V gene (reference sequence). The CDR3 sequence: CASSEGHANSNYGYTF. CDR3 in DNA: TGCGCCAGCAGTGAGGGACACGCCAACTCTAACTATGGCTACACCTTC.

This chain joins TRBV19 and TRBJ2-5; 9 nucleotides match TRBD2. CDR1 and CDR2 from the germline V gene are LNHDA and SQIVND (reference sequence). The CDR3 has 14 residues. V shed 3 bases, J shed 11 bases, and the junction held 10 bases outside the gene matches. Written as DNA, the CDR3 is TGTGCCAGTAGTATCGCAGCTAGCGGGACAAGTCAGTACTTC. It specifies CASSIAASGTSQYF.

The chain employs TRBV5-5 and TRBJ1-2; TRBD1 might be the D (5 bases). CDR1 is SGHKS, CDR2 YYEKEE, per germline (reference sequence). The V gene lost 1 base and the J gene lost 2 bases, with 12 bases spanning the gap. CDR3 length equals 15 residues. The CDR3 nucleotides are TGTGCCAGCAGCTTGTTCCGGCAGGGAAACTATGGCTACACCTTC. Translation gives CASSLFRQGNYGYTF.

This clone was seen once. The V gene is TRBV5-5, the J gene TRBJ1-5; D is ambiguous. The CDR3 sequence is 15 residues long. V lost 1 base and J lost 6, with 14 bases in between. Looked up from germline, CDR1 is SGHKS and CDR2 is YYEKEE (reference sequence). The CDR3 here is CASSLSWIERQPQHF. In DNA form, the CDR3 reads TGTGCCAGCAGCTTGTCTTGGATTGAGCGTCAGCCCCAGCATTTT. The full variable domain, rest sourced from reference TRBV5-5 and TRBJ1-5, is DAGVTQSPTHLIKTRGQQVTLRCSPISGHKSVSWYQQVLGQGPQFIFQYYEKEERGRGNFPDRFSARQFPNYSSELNVNALLLGDSALYLCASSLSWIERQPQHFGDGTRLSIL.

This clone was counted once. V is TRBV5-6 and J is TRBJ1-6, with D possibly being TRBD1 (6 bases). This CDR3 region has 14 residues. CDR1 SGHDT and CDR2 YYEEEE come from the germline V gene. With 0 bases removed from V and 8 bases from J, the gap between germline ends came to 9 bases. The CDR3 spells CASSLEGGYSPLHF. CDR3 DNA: TGTGCCAGCAGCTTGGAGGGGGGCTATTCACCCCTCCACTTT.

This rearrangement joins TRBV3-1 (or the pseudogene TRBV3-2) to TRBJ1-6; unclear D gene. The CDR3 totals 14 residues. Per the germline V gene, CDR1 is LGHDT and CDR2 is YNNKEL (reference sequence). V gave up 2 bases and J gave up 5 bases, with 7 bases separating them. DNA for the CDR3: TGTGCCAGCAGCCAAAACAGCAATAATTCACCCCTCCACTTT. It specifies CASSQNSNNSPLHF.

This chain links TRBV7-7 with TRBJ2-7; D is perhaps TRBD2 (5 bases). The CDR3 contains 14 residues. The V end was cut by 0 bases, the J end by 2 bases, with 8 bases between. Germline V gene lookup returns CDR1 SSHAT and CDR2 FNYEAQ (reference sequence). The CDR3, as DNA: TGTGCCAGCAGCTTAGCGCCCGGGGCCTACGAGCAGTACTTC. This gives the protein CASSLAPGAYEQYF. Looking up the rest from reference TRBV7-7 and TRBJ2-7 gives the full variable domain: GAGVSQSPRYKVTKRGQDVTLRCDPISSHATLYWYQQALGQGPEFLTYFNYEAQPDKSGLPSDRFSAERPEGSISTLTIQRTEQRDSAMYRCASSLAPGAYEQYFGPGTRLTVT.

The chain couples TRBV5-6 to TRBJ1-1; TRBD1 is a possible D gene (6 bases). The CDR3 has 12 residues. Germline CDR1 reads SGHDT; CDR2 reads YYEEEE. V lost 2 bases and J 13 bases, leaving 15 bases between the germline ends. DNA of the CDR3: TGTGCCAGCAGCTTAGGCAGGGGCAGGGTTTTCTTT. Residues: CASSLGRGRVFF.

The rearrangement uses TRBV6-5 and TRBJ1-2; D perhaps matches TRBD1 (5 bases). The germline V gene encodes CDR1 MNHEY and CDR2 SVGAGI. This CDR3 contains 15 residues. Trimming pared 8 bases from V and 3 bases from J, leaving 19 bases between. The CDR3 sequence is CASRGAQTPYYGYTF. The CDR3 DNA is TGTGCCAGCCGAGGGGCTCAAACGCCCTACTATGGCTACACCTTC.